This entry lists 17 T cell receptor beta chains sequenced from one sample in a study of post-analysis software for immune sequencing data. Prepared libraries of TCR beta cDNA carried unique molecular identifiers. TCRdb recomputed calls from the PCR reads with MiXCR, one row per CDR3 protein. Of 550,000 to 700,000 distinct CDR3 sequences in the sample, 44% are singletons; the top ten hold 1.5% to 2%. The study, taken as a whole, reports: Patients carried five TRBV segments more frequently than controls did, and TRBV5-6, TRBV5-1 and TRBV20-1 were among them.

Their cognate antigens are unknown. Sequenced material: blood. The receptors come from a girl aged 5-17 years with multiple sclerosis.

This clonotype was seen a handful of times. The chain carries TRBV5-1 and TRBJ2-1, with TRBD1 as a possible D gene (5 bases). The CDR3 consists of 13 residues. Germline V gene sequence: CDR1 SGHRS, CDR2 YFSETQ. The V end was cut by 7 bases, the J end by 7 bases, with 15 bases between. The CDR3 nucleotides read TGCGCCAGCCGGACCCAGGGTAATAATGAGCAGTTCTTC. Translating gives CASRTQGNNEQFF.

The chain has TRBV12-3 or TRBV12-4 and TRBJ2-6; D gene unclear. V was pared by 6 bases and J by 0 bases, with 12 bases between. The CDR3 has 16 amino acids. The CDR3 nucleotides are TGTGCCAGCAGCCCCGCGCGTTACTCTGGGGCCAACGTCCTGACTTTC. Its translation: CASSPARYSGANVLTF.

This clonotype has at least ten counts. The CDR3 bases are TGCAGCGTGAGACTAGCGGGATCCTACGAGCAGTACTTC. Translating it yields CSVRLAGSYEQYF. The chain employs TRBV29-1 and TRBJ2-7, with 11 positions matching TRBD2. Germline values: CDR1 SQVTM, CDR2 ANQGSEA. The CDR3 totals 13 residues. Losses at the gene ends were 6 bases for V and 1 base for J; bases not matched to a gene: 2.

V gene TRBV20-1 combines with J gene TRBJ2-4; D remains ambiguous. The V gene lost 6 bases and the J gene lost 3 bases, with 12 bases spanning the gap. The CDR3 has 13 amino acids. Germline CDR1 and CDR2: DFQATT and SNEGSKA (reference sequence). CDR3 in amino acids: CSAGWYGKNIQYF. The CDR3 nucleotides read TGCAGTGCCGGATGGTATGGCAAAAACATTCAGTACTTC.

This clonotype was counted a few times. V gene TRBV10-3 combines with J gene TRBJ2-3; a weak D match, TRBD1 (5 bases). With 4 bases removed from V and 2 bases from J, the gap between germline ends came to 13 bases. Germline CDR1 is ENHRY and CDR2 is SYGVKD. The CDR3 extends over 15 amino acids. The CDR3 loop is CAISGKGNFTDTQYF. The CDR3 coding sequence is TGTGCCATCAGTGGTAAGGGGAACTTCACAGATACGCAGTATTTT.

The CDR3 DNA follows: TGTGCCAGCAGCTTAGTTGAGGGGGGCGATGAGCAGTTCTTC. It is translated as CASSLVEGGDEQFF. The V and J genes are TRBV7-8 and TRBJ2-1; D is perhaps TRBD1 or TRBD2 (6 bases each). Germline V gene lookup returns CDR1 SGHVS and CDR2 FQNEAQ. The CDR3 loop spans 14 amino acids. The germline V and J ends were trimmed by 1 base and 8 bases, with 12 bases remaining between them.

The V gene is TRBV12-3 or TRBV12-4, the J gene TRBJ2-1, with a possible D match to TRBD1 (5 bases). Trimming left V 3 bases short and J 6 bases short, with 21 bases between. This CDR3 is built from 17 residues. This CDR3 is CASSLGRTPLTGNEQFF. Here the CDR3 DNA reads TGTGCCAGCAGTTTGGGTAGGACACCCCTTACGGGCAATGAGCAGTTCTTC.

The V call is TRBV7-9, the J call TRBJ1-4, with unresolved D. The V end was cut by 3 bases, the J end by 0 bases, with 11 bases between. The CDR3 covers 16 residues. The germline V gene encodes CDR1 SEHNR and CDR2 FQNEAQ (reference sequence). The CDR3 region is CASSFGRASTNEKLFF. The CDR3 coding sequence is TGTGCCAGCAGCTTCGGTCGGGCCTCAACTAATGAAAAACTGTTTTTT.

The chain carries TRBV20-1 and TRBJ2-7; D gene uncertain. This CDR3 comprises 13 residues. CDR1 and CDR2 (germline): DFQATT, SNEGSKA (reference sequence). Trimming took 0 bases from V and 2 from J, leaving 8 bases between them. CDR3 amino acids: CSARDLLTYEQYF. The CDR3 DNA reads as TGCAGTGCTAGAGATCTGTTAACCTACGAGCAGTACTTC.

Notes on this clonotype: One end of the junction is discordant with germline, which a read error may explain. This rearrangement joins TRBV10-3 to TRBJ1-1; maybe TRBD1 (5 bases). The CDR3 is 13 amino acids. Germline CDR1 is ENHRY and CDR2 is SYGVKD. Here the CDR3 reads CAIGDRPGGGAFF. The CDR3 DNA follows: TGTGCCATCGGTGATAGGCCGGGGGGGGGAGCTTTCTTT.

This chain connects TRBV20-1 to TRBJ2-1; the match to TRBD2 covers 7 bases. Germline V lookup: CDR1 DFQATT, CDR2 SNEGSKA (reference sequence). J was trimmed by 2 bases and V by 3 bases; bases with no gene match: 4. This CDR3 has 14 amino acids. In DNA, the CDR3 is TGCAGTGCTAGGGACGGACTAGCCTACAATGAGCAGTTCTTC. Translating it yields CSARDGLAYNEQFF.

This clonotype occurred a few times. The V gene is TRBV12-3 or TRBV12-4, the J gene TRBJ2-5; TRBD2 is a possible D gene (5 bases). This CDR3 has 13 residues. Trimming stripped 6 bases from V and 11 bases from J, with 19 bases between. CDR3 sequence reads: CASRKDLEREQYF. The CDR3 nucleotides read TGTGCCAGCAGAAAGGACCTGGAGAGGGAGCAGTACTTC.

CDR3 protein: CSVSGGAYNEQFF. CDR3 DNA sequence: TGCAGCGTGAGCGGGGGGGCTTACAATGAGCAGTTCTTC. This sequence joins TRBV29-1 and TRBJ2-1; 10 bases align to TRBD2. This CDR3 spans 13 amino acids. Germline CDR1 SQVTM, CDR2 ANQGSEA. Trimming cost V 6 bases and J 4 bases; bases outside gene matches: 3.

This CDR3 is CASSLVPAGPFQETQYF. CDR3 nucleotide sequence: TGCGCCAGCAGCTTGGTACCAGCGGGGCCCTTCCAAGAGACCCAGTACTTC. The chain employs TRBV5-1 and TRBJ2-5; 7 positions match TRBD2. Trimming removed 0 bases from V and 1 base from J; junction bases left unmatched: 9. Germline CDR1 SGHRS, CDR2 YFSETQ. The CDR3 totals 17 residues.

This rearrangement joins TRBV29-1 to TRBJ2-1, with TRBD2 matching 10 bases. Germline values: CDR1 SQVTM, CDR2 ANQGSEA. V lost 4 bases and J lost 5; bases outside the gene matches: 5. This CDR3 has 14 residues. DNA for the CDR3: TGCAGCGTTGCCCCCGGACTAGCGGACAATGAGCAGTTCTTC. It codes for CSVAPGLADNEQFF.

The rearrangement joins TRBV4-1 to TRBJ1-1; TRBD1 matches 8 bases. CDR3 length: 16 residues. Germline assignment: CDR1 MGHRA and CDR2 YSYEKL. Trimming took 1 base from V and 4 from J; bases not matched to a gene: 8. CDR3 sequence: CASSQVRTGLSTEAFF. CDR3 coding DNA: TGCGCCAGCAGCCAAGTCAGGACAGGGTTAAGCACTGAAGCTTTCTTT.

A remark on this clonotype: A read error may produce the germline difference seen at one junction end. The chain couples TRBV5-1 to TRBJ2-7, with D tentatively TRBD2 (6 bases). This CDR3 has 15 residues. Germline CDR1 and CDR2: SGHRS and YFSETQ. The CDR3 is CASSWGFGGFYEQYF. For the CDR3, the DNA is TGCGCCAGCAGCTGGGGGTTCGGGGGATTCTACGAACAGTACTTC. Together with reference TRBV5-1 and TRBJ2-7, the CDR3 gives the full variable domain: KAGVTQTPRYLIKTRGQQVTLSCSPISGHRSVSWYQQTPGQGLQFLFEYFSETQRNKGNFPGRFSGRQFSNSRSEMNVSTLELGDSALYLCASSWGFGGFYEQYFGPGTRLTVT.